These 30 T cell receptor beta chains were all obtained from the same sample, sequenced in a study of blood T cell repertoires in COVID-19. Sequencing used immunoSEQ multiplex PCR; TCRdb keeps in-frame clones, though not all of them. The sample holds about 210,000 clones, approximately 89% seen once. Sequencing input: peripheral blood. All receptors come from a woman between 35 and 50 years old with acute or convalescent COVID-19.

CDR3 sequence reads: CASSLGTGRHYGYTF. As DNA, the CDR3 is TGTGCCAGCAGCTTGGGAACGGGAAGACACTATGGCTACACCTTC. V and J are TRBV5-6 and TRBJ1-2; no firm D call. Germline CDR1 reads SGHDT; CDR2 reads YYEEEE. The CDR3 contains 15 residues. V was cut by 0 bases and J by 3 bases, with 12 bases left in between.

The rearrangement joins TRBV2 to TRBJ2-7; a weak D match, TRBD1 (6 bases). This CDR3 has 13 amino acids. Germline CDR1 and CDR2: SNHLY and FYNNEI. The V gene lost 4 bases and the J gene lost 6 bases, with 13 bases spanning the gap. The CDR3 spells CASSVRAGVEQYV. CDR3 in DNA: TGTGCCAGCAGTGTCAGGGCAGGGGTCGAGCAGTACGTC.

The rearrangement joins TRBV4-1 to TRBJ1-2; D possibly corresponds to TRBD1 (5 bases). Trimming removed 1 base from V and 3 bases from J, with 6 bases in between. The length of the CDR3 is 13 residues. CDR1 and CDR2 (germline): MGHRA, YSYEKL. The CDR3 region has the DNA TGCGCCAGCAGCCAAGGGGGGGACTATGGCTACACCTTC. Protein product: CASSQGGDYGYTF.

Details on this clone: One end of the junction does not line up with germline, which may come from a read error. The DNA of the CDR3 is TGTGCCACGAGTGGTTCCGGGGGCACTGAAGCTTTCTTT. Translation gives CATSGSGGTEAFF. This rearrangement joins TRBV24-1 to TRBJ1-1, with D maybe TRBD1 (5 bases). This CDR3 has 13 amino acids. Germline CDR1 reads KGHDR; CDR2 reads SFDVKD.

This chain links TRBV19 with TRBJ2-3, with D unresolved. The V gene lost 7 bases and the J gene lost 1 base, with 15 bases spanning the gap. The V gene's germline CDR1 is LNHDA and CDR2 SQIVND (reference sequence). This CDR3 spans 15 amino acids. In nucleotides, the CDR3 is TGTGCCAGTAACCCGGGTGTGGGTGGCACAGATACGCAGTATTTT. It encodes CASNPGVGGTDTQYF.

The chain employs TRBV11-2 and TRBJ2-3; D perhaps matches TRBD1 (6 bases). Trimming left V 5 bases short and J 3 bases short, with 21 bases between. Germline loops: CDR1 SGHAT, CDR2 FQNNGV. The CDR3 is 17 residues long. The CDR3 DNA sequence: TGTGCCAGCAGCCGACCTCCGGCGTTAACAGGGACAGATACGCAGTATTTT. Protein sequence: CASSRPPALTGTDTQYF.

CDR3 DNA: TGTGCCAGCAGCCTCAGACAGGGCGCAGATACGCAGTATTTT. Its protein product is CASSLRQGADTQYF. This rearrangement joins TRBV13 to TRBJ2-3; 7 bases fit TRBD1. Germline V CDR1 and CDR2: PRHDT, FYEKMQ (reference sequence). The CDR3 runs to 14 residues. The ends lost 5 bases at V and 4 bases at J; junction bases unmatched: 6.

J is TRBJ2-1 and V is TRBV5-1, with TRBD1 matching 8 bases. Trimming cost V 0 bases and J 7 bases; bases outside gene matches: 9. Germline CDR1 SGHRS, CDR2 YFSETQ. This CDR3 is 16 amino acids long. The CDR3 loop is CASSLDPDRVVNEQFF. CDR3 in DNA: TGCGCCAGCAGCTTGGATCCGGACAGGGTGGTGAATGAGCAGTTCTTC.

This clone appeared once. The rearrangement uses TRBV6-4 and TRBJ2-1; TRBD1 is a possible D gene (6 bases). CDR1 and CDR2 (germline): MRHNA, SNTAGT. This CDR3 has 12 residues. The ends were cut back, 6 bases at V and 9 bases at J, with 12 bases in the middle. The CDR3 DNA reads TGTGCCAGCAGAATGACAGGAGGTGAGCAGTTCTTC. It specifies CASRMTGGEQFF.

The V gene is TRBV5-5, the J gene TRBJ1-2; tentative D call: TRBD1 (5 bases). Trimming pared 4 bases from V and 4 bases from J, leaving 14 bases between. The CDR3 sequence is 14 residues long. Germline CDR1 SGHKS, CDR2 YYEKEE (reference sequence). CDR3 residues: CASSPDGGSYGYTF. The CDR3 coding sequence is TGTGCCAGCAGCCCGGACGGGGGTAGCTATGGCTACACCTTC.

This clone showed up just once. The chain couples TRBV9 to TRBJ2-5; 7 bases align to TRBD1. The CDR3 extends over 14 amino acids. V was pared by 4 bases and J by 5 bases, with 8 bases of the junction left unmatched. CDR1 and CDR2 from the germline V gene are SGDLS and YYNGEE. In nucleotides, the CDR3 is TGTGCCAGCAGCCCACAGGGGTCCCCGGAGACCCAGTACTTC. This gives the protein CASSPQGSPETQYF.

V gene TRBV7-6 combines with J gene TRBJ1-6, with TRBD1 identical over 7 bases. The germline V gene encodes CDR1 SGHVS and CDR2 FNYEAQ. CDR3 length: 18 amino acids. The ends lost 5 bases at V and 5 bases at J; junction bases unmatched: 15. This CDR3 is CASSLVPIMTGNNSPLHF. CDR3 coding DNA: TGTGCCAGCAGCCTAGTACCCATTATGACAGGGAATAATTCACCCCTCCACTTT.

DNA of the CDR3: TGCGCCAGCAGCTCGGGCCGGGGGGGGAACACCGGGGAGCTGTTTTTT. It codes for CASSSGRGGNTGELFF. This chain joins TRBV5-1 and TRBJ2-2; 8 bases agree with TRBD2. J was trimmed by 1 base and V by 3 bases; bases with no gene match: 5. Germline V gene data show CDR1 as SGHRS and CDR2 as YFSETQ. The CDR3 sequence is 16 residues long.

The gene calls are TRBV7-2 and TRBJ2-4; possibly TRBD1 for D (5 bases). The V gene's germline CDR1 is SGHTA and CDR2 FQGNSA. This CDR3 has 14 residues. V was clipped by 4 bases and J by 7 bases, with 14 bases between them. CDR3 DNA: TGTGCCAGCAGCTCCCAGGGTAGACGTAACATTCAGTACTTC. Protein sequence: CASSSQGRRNIQYF. The full variable domain, rest sourced from reference TRBV7-2 and TRBJ2-4, is GAGVSQSPSNKVTEKGKDVELRCDPISGHTALYWYRQSLGQGLEFLIYFQGNSAPDKSGLPSDRFSAERTGGSVSTLTIQRTQQEDSAVYLCASSSQGRRNIQYFGAGTRLSVL.

The J gene is TRBJ2-7, the V gene TRBV7-3; D gene ambiguous. Germline V CDR1 and CDR2: SGHTA, FQGTGA. The CDR3 runs 14 residues. Deletions cut 2 bases from V and 0 bases from J, with 8 bases between. The CDR3 is CASSLHSSSYEQYV. The CDR3 region has the DNA TGTGCCAGCAGCTTACACAGTAGCTCCTACGAGCAGTACGTC.

The rearrangement uses TRBV10-3 and TRBJ1-1; 8 bases line up with TRBD1. There are 15 residues in the CDR3. J was trimmed by 4 bases and V by 4 bases; bases with no gene match: 8. From germline, CDR1 is ENHRY and CDR2 SYGVKD. In nucleotides, the CDR3 is TGTGCCATCAGTGGAATCGAGACAGGGGTCACTGAAGCTTTCTTT. Its translation: CAISGIETGVTEAFF.

The chain couples TRBV24-1 to TRBJ1-2; D remains ambiguous. There are 14 residues in the CDR3. Looked up from germline, CDR1 is KGHDR and CDR2 is SFDVKD. V was cut by 0 bases and J by 2 bases, with 6 bases left in between. The chain's CDR3 is CATSDLEGNYGYTF. As DNA, the CDR3 is TGTGCCACCAGTGATTTGGAGGGAAACTATGGCTACACCTTC.

This clone has a handful of counts. The CDR3 DNA follows: TGTGCCAGCAGTGACACAGGACAGGCGTTAGATGGCTACACCTTC. This sequence encodes CASSDTGQALDGYTF. The chain combines TRBV6-4 with TRBJ1-2; 7 bases line up with TRBD1. CDR1 is MRHNA, CDR2 SNTAGT, per germline. J lost 6 bases, V lost 2 bases, and 9 bases had no gene match. The CDR3 has 15 residues.

The V and J genes are TRBV11-2 and TRBJ1-1, with TRBD1 identical over 9 bases. This CDR3 region has 15 residues. Trimming cost V 5 bases and J 2 bases; bases outside gene matches: 6. Germline V gene data show CDR1 as SGHAT and CDR2 as FQNNGV. CDR3 nucleotide sequence: TGTGCCAGCAGCCCCACCACAGGGGGCAACACTGAAGCTTTCTTT. Protein sequence: CASSPTTGGNTEAFF.

The J gene is TRBJ2-1, the V gene TRBV11-3, with 11 bases aligning to TRBD1. The V gene end was trimmed by 2 bases and the J gene end by 3 bases; junction bases not matched to a gene: 6. Germline V lookup: CDR1 SGHNT, CDR2 YENEEA. There are 17 residues in the CDR3. The CDR3 region is CASSLPPGTGGYNEQFF. CDR3 coding DNA: TGTGCCAGCAGCTTACCCCCCGGGACAGGGGGCTACAATGAGCAGTTCTTC.

The V gene is TRBV12-3 or TRBV12-4, the J gene TRBJ1-2; no clear D. The CDR3 extends over 12 amino acids. V lost 0 bases to trimming and J lost 8 bases, with 7 bases between them. Written as DNA, the CDR3 is TGTGCCAGCAGTTTAGCGCCGGGGGGCTACACCTTC. It codes for CASSLAPGGYTF.

Concerning this clone itself: The identical CDR3 is also encoded by other nucleotide sequences in the sample. This chain joins TRBV2 and TRBJ1-5; 8 bases agree with TRBD1. This CDR3 has 14 amino acids. Germline V gene lookup returns CDR1 SNHLY and CDR2 FYNNEI. The V segment lost 4 bases and the J segment 3 bases; nucleotides outside the gene matches: 2. This chain's CDR3 is CASSVGQDNQPQHF. CDR3 nucleotide sequence: TGTGCCAGCAGTGTGGGACAGGACAATCAGCCCCAGCATTTT.

This clone was observed a single time. V gene TRBV9 combines with J gene TRBJ1-4, with a weak D call TRBD1 (5 bases). This CDR3 is built from 16 residues. In germline, CDR1 is SGDLS, CDR2 YYNGEE. With 6 bases removed from V and 6 bases from J, the gap between germline ends came to 21 bases. DNA for the CDR3: TGTGCCAGCAACCAAGACAGCCTTCATGGAGATGAAAAACTGTTTTTT. Translation: CASNQDSLHGDEKLFF.

This sequence joins TRBV19 and TRBJ1-1; possibly TRBD1 for D (5 bases). Germline-derived CDR1 and CDR2 are LNHDA and SQIVND (reference sequence). The CDR3 extends over 14 amino acids. Trimming removed 7 bases at V and 1 base at J, with 13 bases between. CDR3 sequence: CASTRGLSNTEAFF. CDR3 DNA: TGTGCCAGTACCCGGGGACTGTCGAACACTGAAGCTTTCTTT. The full variable domain, in which reference TRBV19 and TRBJ1-1 provide the parts outside the CDR3, is DGGITQSPKYLFRKEGQNVTLSCEQNLNHDAMYWYRQDPGQGLRLIYYSQIVNDFQKGDIAEGYSVSREKKESFPLTVTSAQKNPTAFYLCASTRGLSNTEAFFGQGTRLTVV.

The chain employs TRBV25-1 and TRBJ1-2, with 10 bases matching TRBD1. CDR3 length: 14 residues. Germline V gene data show CDR1 as MGHDK and CDR2 as SYGVNS. The J segment lost 8 bases and the V segment lost 10 bases, leaving 13 bases of the junction unmatched. The CDR3: CATGTGDRAIGYTF. The DNA for the CDR3 is TGTGCCACTGGGACAGGGGACAGGGCAATAGGCTACACCTTC.

The rearrangement links TRBV7-9 to TRBJ1-3; D unresolved. The germline V and J ends were trimmed by 5 bases and 2 bases, with 13 bases remaining between them. The CDR3 has 15 residues. The germline CDR1 and CDR2 sequences are SEHNR and FQNEAQ (reference sequence). CDR3 sequence reads: CASSPSGGPGNTIYF. CDR3 DNA sequence: TGTGCCAGCAGCCCCTCGGGCGGGCCTGGAAACACCATATATTTT.

The chain couples TRBV3-1 (or the pseudogene TRBV3-2) to TRBJ1-4; 9 bases line up with TRBD1. CDR3 size: 14 residues. Looked up from germline, CDR1 is LGHDT and CDR2 is YNNKEL (reference sequence). V lost 5 bases and J lost 7; bases outside the gene matches: 5. The CDR3 is CASSFRTGVEKLFF. The CDR3, as DNA: TGTGCCAGCAGCTTCCGGACAGGGGTTGAAAAACTGTTTTTT.

This clone was picked up one time. The chain couples TRBV12-3 or TRBV12-4 to TRBJ1-1; 8 bases are a match to TRBD1. V trimming: 6 bases; J trimming: 5 bases; junction bases outside the gene matches: 5. The CDR3 contains 13 residues. CDR3 bases: TGTGCCAGCAGCGGGACAGGCGGGACTGAAGCTTTCTTT. It specifies CASSGTGGTEAFF.

This chain uses TRBV5-1 with TRBJ1-3; no clear D. The CDR3 has 15 amino acids. Per germline, CDR1 SGHRS and CDR2 YFSETQ. The germline V and J ends were trimmed by 0 bases and 0 bases, with 7 bases remaining between them. The CDR3 sequence: CASSLGAFSGNTIYF. In DNA, the CDR3 is TGCGCCAGCAGCTTGGGCGCTTTCTCTGGAAACACCATATATTTT. Full variable domain (remainder filled in from reference TRBV5-1 and TRBJ1-3): KAGVTQTPRYLIKTRGQQVTLSCSPISGHRSVSWYQQTPGQGLQFLFEYFSETQRNKGNFPGRFSGRQFSNSRSEMNVSTLELGDSALYLCASSLGAFSGNTIYFGEGSWLTVV.

This clone was recorded a few times. DNA of the CDR3: TGCGCCAGCAGCCAAGACACCTACAGTAATTCACCCCTCCACTTT. It translates to CASSQDTYSNSPLHF. The rearrangement links TRBV4-1 to TRBJ1-6; D ambiguous. This CDR3 contains 15 residues. Per the germline V gene, CDR1 is MGHRA and CDR2 is YSYEKL. V dropped 0 bases and J dropped 6 bases, with 9 bases sitting between them.